Listed below are T cell receptor beta chains from one sample, sequenced in a study of shared clonotypes between healthy human individuals. Libraries were prepared by immunoSEQ multiplex PCR; TCRdb keeps only in-frame clonotypes and omits some of them. The repertoire includes roughly 590,000 clones, around 95% of them detected once, and approximately 0.1% sits in the top ten. Material for sequencing was naive CD8+ T cells sorted from blood. The receptors come from a woman younger than 45 in good health. Each CDR3 is given with its conserved first and last residue. A D gene is named only where the DNA matches it firmly. A clone size is listed for some rows: how often the clone was seen (once, few, many), or a class if it is expanded.

D gene: -
V gene: TRBV27
CDR3 length: 13
clone size: once
J gene: TRBJ1-5
CDR3 protein: CASSLNLGQPQHF
CDR3 DNA: TGTGCCAGCAGTTTAAATCTTGGTCAGCCCCAGCATTTT

D gene: TRBD1
V gene: TRBV25-1
CDR3 length: 15
clone size: -
J gene: TRBJ2-1
CDR3 protein: CASSEPDRVGEEQFF
CDR3 DNA: TGTGCCAGCAGTGAACCGGACAGGGTTGGCGAAGAGCAGTTCTTC

D gene: -
V gene: TRBV28
CDR3 length: 18
clone size: -
J gene: TRBJ1-6
CDR3 protein: CASSLSVGGRRSNSPLHF
CDR3 DNA: TGTGCCAGCAGTTTATCGGTTGGGGGACGCCGATCCAATTCACCCCTCCACTTT

D gene: -
V gene: TRBV29-1
CDR3 length: 15
clone size: -
J gene: TRBJ1-1
CDR3 protein: CSVEAPGDLVTEAFF
CDR3 DNA: TGCAGCGTTGAGGCGCCAGGGGACCTTGTTACAGAAGCTTTCTTT

D gene: -
V gene: TRBV2
CDR3 length: 13
clone size: -
J gene: TRBJ1-1
CDR3 protein: CASSEVSHTEAFF
CDR3 DNA: TGTGCCAGCAGTGAAGTCTCGCACACTGAAGCTTTCTTT

D gene: TRBD2
V gene: TRBV5-1
CDR3 length: 14
clone size: -
J gene: TRBJ2-1
CDR3 protein: CASSLDPSGNEQFF
CDR3 DNA: TGCGCCAGCAGCTTGGACCCTAGCGGGAATGAGCAGTTCTTC

D gene: -
V gene: TRBV2
CDR3 length: 13
clone size: -
J gene: TRBJ2-5
CDR3 protein: CASKDNNEETQYF
CDR3 DNA: TGTGCCAGCAAGGACAACAATGAAGAGACCCAGTACTTC

D gene: -
V gene: TRBV5-4
CDR3 length: 18
clone size: -
J gene: TRBJ2-2
CDR3 protein: CASSFYVGAQVNTGELFF
CDR3 DNA: TGTGCCAGCAGCTTTTACGTAGGGGCACAGGTGAACACCGGGGAGCTGTTTTTT

D gene: -
V gene: TRBV6-1
CDR3 length: 11
clone size: -
J gene: TRBJ1-4
CDR3 protein: CASSDTPLLFF
CDR3 DNA: TGTGCCAGCAGTGATACCCCACTACTGTTTTTT

D gene: -
V gene: TRBV4-1
CDR3 length: 14
clone size: once
J gene: TRBJ2-7
CDR3 protein: CASSQGPRSYEQYF
CDR3 DNA: TGCGCCAGCAGCCAGGGCCCGAGGTCCTACGAGCAGTACTTC

D gene: TRBD2
V gene: TRBV4-1
CDR3 length: 17
clone size: -
J gene: TRBJ2-5
CDR3 protein: CASSQGLAGGRVETQYF
CDR3 DNA: TGCGCCAGCAGCCAAGGACTAGCGGGAGGTCGGGTCGAGACCCAGTACTTC

D gene: -
V gene: TRBV28
CDR3 length: 13
clone size: -
J gene: TRBJ1-5
CDR3 protein: CASRRGGDQPQHF
CDR3 DNA: TGTGCCAGCAGACGGGGAGGGGATCAGCCCCAGCATTTT

D gene: TRBD1
V gene: TRBV28
CDR3 length: 15
clone size: -
J gene: TRBJ1-3
CDR3 protein: CASSLTGASGNTIYF
CDR3 DNA: TGTGCCAGCAGTTTAACAGGGGCCTCTGGAAACACCATATATTTT

D gene: -
V gene: TRBV6-5
CDR3 length: 16
clone size: -
J gene: TRBJ1-5
CDR3 protein: CASSYSKEGMNQPQHF
CDR3 DNA: TGTGCCAGCAGTTACTCGAAAGAGGGGATGAATCAGCCCCAGCATTTT

D gene: TRBD1
V gene: TRBV5-1
CDR3 length: 15
clone size: -
J gene: TRBJ2-7
CDR3 protein: CASSDRDSFSYEQYF
CDR3 DNA: TGCGCCAGCAGCGACCGGGACAGCTTCTCCTACGAGCAGTACTTC

D gene: -
V gene: TRBV2
CDR3 length: 10
clone size: -
J gene: TRBJ2-7
CDR3 protein: CASSDGEQYF
CDR3 DNA: TGTGCCAGCAGTGACGGTGAGCAGTACTTC

D gene: TRBD2
V gene: TRBV28
CDR3 length: 16
clone size: -
J gene: TRBJ2-2
CDR3 protein: CASSLRGLAYTGELFF
CDR3 DNA: TGTGCCAGCAGTTTAAGGGGACTAGCTTACACCGGGGAGCTGTTTTTT

D gene: -
V gene: TRBV6-5
CDR3 length: 15
clone size: -
J gene: TRBJ2-3
CDR3 protein: CASSYGTGTTDTQYF
CDR3 DNA: TGTGCCAGCAGTTACGGTACAGGGACCACAGATACGCAGTATTTT

D gene: -
V gene: TRBV27
CDR3 length: 15
clone size: once
J gene: TRBJ2-5
CDR3 protein: CASSLVGGAQETQYF
CDR3 DNA: TGTGCCAGCAGTTTGGTGGGGGGCGCCCAGGAGACCCAGTACTTC

D gene: TRBD2
V gene: TRBV4-1
CDR3 length: 15
clone size: -
J gene: TRBJ2-7
CDR3 protein: CASSQRTSGSYEQYF
CDR3 DNA: TGCGCCAGCAGCCAACGGACTAGCGGCTCCTACGAGCAGTACTTC

D gene: -
V gene: TRBV27
CDR3 length: 15
clone size: -
J gene: TRBJ2-1
CDR3 protein: CASSFGGLGYNEQFF
CDR3 DNA: TGTGCCAGCAGTTTTGGCGGGCTAGGGTACAATGAGCAGTTCTTC

D gene: -
V gene: TRBV7-9
CDR3 length: 14
clone size: -
J gene: TRBJ2-2
CDR3 protein: CASSSSEDLGELFF
CDR3 DNA: TGTGCCAGCAGCTCTAGTGAAGACCTCGGGGAGCTGTTTTTT

D gene: -
V gene: TRBV28
CDR3 length: 12
clone size: -
J gene: TRBJ2-7
CDR3 protein: CASSGPSYEQYF
CDR3 DNA: TGTGCCAGCAGCGGGCCATCCTACGAGCAGTACTTC

D gene: -
V gene: TRBV6-6
CDR3 length: 15
clone size: -
J gene: TRBJ1-1
CDR3 protein: CASSRRASTRTEAFF
CDR3 DNA: TGTGCCAGCAGCCGAAGGGCCTCGACGAGGACTGAAGCTTTCTTT

D gene: TRBD2
V gene: TRBV18
CDR3 length: 16
clone size: -
J gene: TRBJ2-5
CDR3 protein: CASSPNKGLEGETQYF
CDR3 DNA: TGTGCCAGCTCACCTAACAAGGGACTAGAGGGTGAGACCCAGTACTTC

D gene: -
V gene: TRBV4-1
CDR3 length: 16
clone size: -
J gene: TRBJ1-2
CDR3 protein: CASSHRTDTFNYGYTF
CDR3 DNA: TGCGCCAGCAGTCACCGGACAGATACTTTTAACTATGGCTACACCTTC

D gene: -
V gene: TRBV7-9
CDR3 length: 14
clone size: -
J gene: TRBJ2-1
CDR3 protein: CASTFPSAYNEQFF
CDR3 DNA: TGTGCCAGCACTTTCCCTAGCGCCTACAATGAGCAGTTCTTC

D gene: -
V gene: TRBV5-6
CDR3 length: 17
clone size: -
J gene: TRBJ1-2
CDR3 protein: CASSPRQWDTFIYGYTF
CDR3 DNA: TGTGCCAGCAGCCCGCGGCAGTGGGACACGTTTATCTATGGCTACACCTTC

D gene: -
V gene: TRBV25-1
CDR3 length: 15
clone size: -
J gene: TRBJ2-7
CDR3 protein: CASSGPSGATYEQYF
CDR3 DNA: TGTGCCAGCAGTGGGCCTTCCGGGGCCACCTACGAGCAGTACTTC

D gene: TRBD2
V gene: TRBV27
CDR3 length: 15
clone size: -
J gene: TRBJ2-5
CDR3 protein: CASRPLADLKETQYF
CDR3 DNA: TGTGCCAGCAGGCCCCTAGCGGACCTCAAAGAGACCCAGTACTTC

D gene: TRBD1
V gene: TRBV7-9
CDR3 length: 13
clone size: -
J gene: TRBJ1-1
CDR3 protein: CASSPPGGTEAFF
CDR3 DNA: TGTGCCAGCAGCCCGCCAGGGGGGACTGAAGCTTTCTTT

D gene: TRBD2
V gene: TRBV5-1
CDR3 length: 17
clone size: -
J gene: TRBJ2-3
CDR3 protein: CASSRGLAGASTDTQYF
CDR3 DNA: TGCGCCAGCAGCAGGGGACTAGCGGGGGCGTCCACAGATACGCAGTATTTT

D gene: TRBD1
V gene: TRBV14
CDR3 length: 14
clone size: -
J gene: TRBJ2-5
CDR3 protein: CASSPGQGWETQYF
CDR3 DNA: TGTGCCAGCAGCCCCGGACAGGGATGGGAGACCCAGTACTTC

D gene: -
V gene: TRBV5-6
CDR3 length: 15
clone size: -
J gene: TRBJ1-3
CDR3 protein: CASSFGRSSGNTIYF
CDR3 DNA: TGTGCCAGCAGCTTTGGCAGGTCCTCTGGAAACACCATATATTTT

D gene: -
V gene: TRBV28
CDR3 length: 12
clone size: -
J gene: TRBJ1-5
CDR3 protein: CASTEADQPQHF
CDR3 DNA: TGTGCCAGCACGGAAGCGGATCAGCCCCAGCATTTT

D gene: TRBD2
V gene: TRBV5-1
CDR3 length: 16
clone size: once
J gene: TRBJ2-1
CDR3 protein: CASSLDSSGSLNEQFF
CDR3 DNA: TGCGCCAGCAGCTTGGACTCCAGCGGGAGTCTTAATGAGCAGTTCTTC

D gene: -
V gene: TRBV27
CDR3 length: 13
clone size: once
J gene: TRBJ2-7
CDR3 protein: CASSFSAGTEQYF
CDR3 DNA: TGTGCCAGCAGTTTTTCGGCGGGTACCGAGCAGTACTTC

D gene: TRBD1
V gene: TRBV28
CDR3 length: 13
clone size: -
J gene: TRBJ1-4
CDR3 protein: CASSLKIVGQVVF
CDR3 DNA: TGTGCCAGCAGTTTAAAGATTGTAGGACAGGTGGTTTTT